This T cell receptor (beta chain) appears in the sequencing data of a study of blood T cell repertoires in COVID-19. Study overall: Samples taken during acute and convalescent COVID-19 were collected in the United States, Italy and Spain. T cells, B-cell-depleted T cells, or PBMCs supplied cDNA or gDNA.

From germline, CDR1 is SGHNT and CDR2 YYREEE (reference sequence). V was pared by 4 bases and J by 5 bases, with 11 bases of the junction left unmatched. The CDR3 is 15 amino acids. Generated by immunoSEQ multiplex PCR, the TCRdb table keeps only in-frame clones and is missing some. The table records fewer than 200,000 clones, around 80% of them present only once. The V call is TRBV5-4, the J call TRBJ2-5; TRBD1 matches at 7 bases. This sequence was found in a human donor in a cohort sampled during active COVID-19. The sample consisted of peripheral blood. CDR3 coding DNA: TGTGCCAGCAGCCCCTCCAGGGGGACGTTGGAGACCCAGTACTTC. This codes for CASSPSRGTLETQYF. The variable domain in full, completed from reference TRBV5-4 and TRBJ2-5, reads ETGVTQSPTHLIKTRGQQVTLRCSSQSGHNTVSWYQQALGQGPQFIFQYYREEENGRGNFPPRFSGLQFPNYSSELNVNALELDDSALYLCASSPSRGTLETQYFGPGTRLLVL.